Listed below are T cell receptor beta chains from one sample, sequenced in a study of T cell responses to AZD1222 COVID-19 vaccine. The assay was immunoSEQ multiplex PCR, and TCRdb's table has in-frame clones only and misses some. The sample lists 69,000 or so clones, more than 70% occurring once. The sequenced sample was peripheral blood, obtained 28 days after the second dose of the MenACWY control vaccine. All receptors come from an adult who received the MenACWY meningococcal vaccine as a control. Each CDR3 is given with its conserved first and last residue. The D gene is left open where the match is weak.

CDR3 DNA: TGTGCCAGCAGCCAAGGTAACACAATGGGTGTGACTGAAGCTTTCTTT; CDR3 protein: CASSQGNTMGVTEAFF; J gene: TRBJ1-1; D gene: -; CDR3 length: 16; V gene: TRBV11-3
CDR3 DNA: TGCGCCAGCAGCTTGGTAACAGGGGCTTACACAGATACGCAGTATTTT; CDR3 protein: CASSLVTGAYTDTQYF; J gene: TRBJ2-3; D gene: TRBD1; CDR3 length: 16; V gene: TRBV5-1
CDR3 DNA: TGTGCCAGCAGCTTAGGAGTCCAGTTCAACTATGGCTACACCTTC; CDR3 protein: CASSLGVQFNYGYTF; J gene: TRBJ1-2; D gene: -; CDR3 length: 15; V gene: TRBV7-2
CDR3 DNA: TGTGCCAGCAGCGTAGGGGGGACAGGGACCTACGAGCAGTACTTC; CDR3 protein: CASSVGGTGTYEQYF; J gene: TRBJ2-7; D gene: TRBD1; CDR3 length: 15; V gene: TRBV9
CDR3 DNA: TGTGCCAGCAGTTACTCCATAGGGGGAAGGAACACTGAAGCTTTCTTT; CDR3 protein: CASSYSIGGRNTEAFF; J gene: TRBJ1-1; D gene: -; CDR3 length: 16; V gene: TRBV6-5
CDR3 DNA: TGTGCCAGTAGTATCCGGGACATTTGGAATGGCTACACCTTC; CDR3 protein: CASSIRDIWNGYTF; J gene: TRBJ1-2; D gene: -; CDR3 length: 14; V gene: TRBV19
CDR3 DNA: TGTGCCAGCAGCCAGGACAGGCAGACATATGGCTACACCTTC; CDR3 protein: CASSQDRQTYGYTF; J gene: TRBJ1-2; D gene: TRBD1; CDR3 length: 14; V gene: TRBV3-1/TRBV3-2
CDR3 DNA: TGTGCCAGCAGCTTAACAGGGAGTGACACTGAAGCTTTCTTT; CDR3 protein: CASSLTGSDTEAFF; J gene: TRBJ1-1; D gene: -; CDR3 length: 14; V gene: TRBV7-3
CDR3 DNA: TGTGCCTGGAAGGGTCAGCTTAATGAAAAACTGTTTTTT; CDR3 protein: CAWKGQLNEKLFF; J gene: TRBJ1-4; D gene: -; CDR3 length: 13; V gene: TRBV30
CDR3 DNA: TGTGCCAGCAGCGCAGCAACAGGGGTTGGAAACATTCAGTACTTC; CDR3 protein: CASSAATGVGNIQYF; J gene: TRBJ2-4; D gene: TRBD1; CDR3 length: 15; V gene: TRBV5-6
CDR3 DNA: TGTGCCAGCAGTCTCGGGACAGGGGCCACTAATGAAAAACTGTTTTTT; CDR3 protein: CASSLGTGATNEKLFF; J gene: TRBJ1-4; D gene: TRBD1; CDR3 length: 16; V gene: TRBV2
CDR3 DNA: TGTGCCAGCAGTGGACTGCCGGGGACCGGGGAGCTGTTTTTT; CDR3 protein: CASSGLPGTGELFF; J gene: TRBJ2-2; D gene: -; CDR3 length: 14; V gene: TRBV6-4
CDR3 DNA: TGTGCCAGCAGCGCTCGACAGGGGTCTTCCACTGAAGCTTTCTTT; CDR3 protein: CASSARQGSSTEAFF; J gene: TRBJ1-1; D gene: TRBD1; CDR3 length: 15; V gene: TRBV9
CDR3 DNA: TGCGCCAGCAGCCAAGGGCACAGGGATAATGAAAAACTGTTTTTT; CDR3 protein: CASSQGHRDNEKLFF; J gene: TRBJ1-4; D gene: -; CDR3 length: 15; V gene: TRBV4-3
CDR3 DNA: TGTGCCAGCAGCTCCCGGCGAGGGGTGCAAGAGACCCAGTACTTC; CDR3 protein: CASSSRRGVQETQYF; J gene: TRBJ2-5; D gene: -; CDR3 length: 15; V gene: TRBV14
CDR3 DNA: TGTGCCAGCAGCCACCACCTAGCGGGAGGGCCTAGAGATACGCAGTATTTT; CDR3 protein: CASSHHLAGGPRDTQYF; J gene: TRBJ2-3; D gene: TRBD2; CDR3 length: 17; V gene: TRBV3-1/TRBV3-2